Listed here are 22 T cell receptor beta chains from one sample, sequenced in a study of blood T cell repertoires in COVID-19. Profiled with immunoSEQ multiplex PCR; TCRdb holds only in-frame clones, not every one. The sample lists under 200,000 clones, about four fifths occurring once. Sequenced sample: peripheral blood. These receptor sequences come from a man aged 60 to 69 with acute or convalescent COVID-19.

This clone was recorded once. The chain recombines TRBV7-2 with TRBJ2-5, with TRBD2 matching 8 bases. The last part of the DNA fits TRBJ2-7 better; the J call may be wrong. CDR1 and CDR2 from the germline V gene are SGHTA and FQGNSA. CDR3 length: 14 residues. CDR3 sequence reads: CASSLARGGNEQYF. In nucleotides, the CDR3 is TGTGCCAGCAGCTTAGCCCGGGGGGGGAACGAGCAGTACTTC.

CDR3 in amino acids: CASSRSQASSGNTIYF. The CDR3 DNA follows: TGTGCCAGCTCACGCTCCCAGGCGTCCTCTGGAAACACCATATATTTT. This chain uses TRBV18 with TRBJ1-3; D unresolved. Trimming stripped 4 bases from V and 0 bases from J, with 13 bases between. CDR3 size: 16 residues. In germline, CDR1 is KGHSH, CDR2 LQKENI.

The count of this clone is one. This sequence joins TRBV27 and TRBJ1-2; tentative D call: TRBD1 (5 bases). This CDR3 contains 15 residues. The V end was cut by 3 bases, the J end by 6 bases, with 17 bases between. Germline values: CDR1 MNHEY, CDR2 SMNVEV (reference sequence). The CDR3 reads CASSFPRGVGDGYTF. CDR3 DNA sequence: TGTGCCAGCAGTTTCCCCCGGGGGGTGGGGGATGGCTACACCTTC.

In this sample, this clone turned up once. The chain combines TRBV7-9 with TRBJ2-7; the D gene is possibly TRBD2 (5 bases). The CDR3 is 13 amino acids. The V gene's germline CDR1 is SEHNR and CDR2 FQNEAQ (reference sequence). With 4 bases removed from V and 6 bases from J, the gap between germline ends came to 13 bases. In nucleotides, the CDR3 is TGTGCCAGCAGCTCCCGGAGCGGAAGCGAGCAGTACTTC. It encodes CASSSRSGSEQYF.

CDR3 in amino acids: CASSIGRVRAYNEQFF. The CDR3 DNA reads as TGTGCCAGTAGTATAGGAAGAGTTCGCGCCTACAATGAGCAGTTCTTC. The gene calls are TRBV19 and TRBJ2-1; D gene ambiguous. V lost 1 base to trimming and J lost 2 bases, with 12 bases between them. CDR3 length: 16 residues. The V gene's germline CDR1 is LNHDA and CDR2 SQIVND (reference sequence).

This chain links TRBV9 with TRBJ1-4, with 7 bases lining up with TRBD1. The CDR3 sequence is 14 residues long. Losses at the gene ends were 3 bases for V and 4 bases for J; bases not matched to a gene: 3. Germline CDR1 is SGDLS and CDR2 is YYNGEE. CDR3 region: CASSADRFNEKLFF. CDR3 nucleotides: TGTGCCAGCAGCGCGGACAGGTTTAATGAAAAACTGTTTTTT.

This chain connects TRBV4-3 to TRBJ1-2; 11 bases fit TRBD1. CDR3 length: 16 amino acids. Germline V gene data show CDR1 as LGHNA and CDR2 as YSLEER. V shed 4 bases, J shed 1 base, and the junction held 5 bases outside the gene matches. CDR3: CASSPGQGVFNYGYTF. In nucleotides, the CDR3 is TGCGCCAGCAGCCCGGGACAGGGGGTCTTTAACTATGGCTACACCTTC.

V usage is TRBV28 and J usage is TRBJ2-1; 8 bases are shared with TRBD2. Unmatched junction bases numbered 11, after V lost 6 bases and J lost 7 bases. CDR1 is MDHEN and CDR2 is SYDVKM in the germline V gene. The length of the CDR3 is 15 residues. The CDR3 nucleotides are TGTGCCAGCAGCCTCCCGGGACTAGGATTAAATGAGCAGTTCTTC. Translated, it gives CASSLPGLGLNEQFF.

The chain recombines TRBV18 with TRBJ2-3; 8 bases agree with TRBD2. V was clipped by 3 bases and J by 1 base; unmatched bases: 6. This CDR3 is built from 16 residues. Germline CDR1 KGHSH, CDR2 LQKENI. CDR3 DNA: TGTGCCAGCTCACCTGTAGGAGCGGGGGGCACAGATACGCAGTATTTT. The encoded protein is CASSPVGAGGTDTQYF.

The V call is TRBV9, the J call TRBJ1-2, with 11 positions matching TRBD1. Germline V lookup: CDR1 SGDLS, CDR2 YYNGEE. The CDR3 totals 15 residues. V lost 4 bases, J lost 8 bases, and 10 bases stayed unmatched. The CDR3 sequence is CASSFSGTGGEGYTF. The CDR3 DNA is TGTGCCAGCAGCTTTTCCGGGACAGGGGGGGAAGGCTACACCTTC. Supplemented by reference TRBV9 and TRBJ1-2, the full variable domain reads DSGVTQTPKHLITATGQRVTLRCSPRSGDLSVYWYQQSLDQGLQFLIQYYNGEERAKGNILERFSAQQFPDLHSELNLSSLELGDSALYFCASSFSGTGGEGYTFGSGTRLTVV.

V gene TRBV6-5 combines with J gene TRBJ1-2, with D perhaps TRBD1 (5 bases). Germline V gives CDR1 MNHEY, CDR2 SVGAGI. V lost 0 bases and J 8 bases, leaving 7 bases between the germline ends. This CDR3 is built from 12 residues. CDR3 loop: CASSYSKGGYTF. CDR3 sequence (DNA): TGTGCCAGCAGTTACTCGAAGGGGGGCTACACCTTC.

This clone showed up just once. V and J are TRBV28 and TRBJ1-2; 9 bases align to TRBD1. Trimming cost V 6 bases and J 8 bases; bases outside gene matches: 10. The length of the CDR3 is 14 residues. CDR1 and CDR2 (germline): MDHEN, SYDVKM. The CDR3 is CASSPGQGGTGYTF. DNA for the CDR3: TGTGCCAGCAGCCCGGGACAGGGCGGTACGGGCTACACCTTC.

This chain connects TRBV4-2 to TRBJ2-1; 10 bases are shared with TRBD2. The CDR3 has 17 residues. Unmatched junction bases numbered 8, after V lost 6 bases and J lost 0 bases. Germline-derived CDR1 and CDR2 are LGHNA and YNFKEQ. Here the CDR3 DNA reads TGTGCCAGCAGTGAGACTAGCGGGTTCAGCTCCTACAATGAGCAGTTCTTC. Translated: CASSETSGFSSYNEQFF.

CDR3 coding DNA: TGTGCCAGCAGTGCCTCCGGGACTAGCGGAAATACGCAGTATTTT. It yields the protein CASSASGTSGNTQYF. The chain recombines TRBV2 with TRBJ2-3; 11 positions agree with TRBD2. The CDR3 totals 15 residues. Germline assignment: CDR1 SNHLY and CDR2 FYNNEI. V lost 4 bases, J lost 7 bases, and 7 bases stayed unmatched.

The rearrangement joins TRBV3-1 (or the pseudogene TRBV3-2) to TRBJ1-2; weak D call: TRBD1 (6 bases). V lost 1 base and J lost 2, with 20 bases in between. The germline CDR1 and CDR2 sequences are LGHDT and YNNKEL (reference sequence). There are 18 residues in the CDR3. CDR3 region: CASSQVNHPGVPNYGYTF. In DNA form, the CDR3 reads TGTGCCAGCAGCCAAGTCAATCATCCAGGGGTCCCGAACTATGGCTACACCTTC.

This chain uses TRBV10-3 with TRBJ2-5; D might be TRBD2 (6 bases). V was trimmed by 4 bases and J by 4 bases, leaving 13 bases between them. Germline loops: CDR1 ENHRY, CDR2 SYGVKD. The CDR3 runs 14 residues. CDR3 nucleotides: TGTGCCATCAGTGCTTCTAGCGCTGGAGAGACCCAGTACTTC. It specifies CAISASSAGETQYF.

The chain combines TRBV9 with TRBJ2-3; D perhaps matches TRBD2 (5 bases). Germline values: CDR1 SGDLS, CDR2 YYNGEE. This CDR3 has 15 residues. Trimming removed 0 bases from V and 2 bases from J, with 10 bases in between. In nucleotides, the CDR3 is TGTGCCAGCAGCGTAGGTAGCGTCTCCACAGATACGCAGTATTTT. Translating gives CASSVGSVSTDTQYF.

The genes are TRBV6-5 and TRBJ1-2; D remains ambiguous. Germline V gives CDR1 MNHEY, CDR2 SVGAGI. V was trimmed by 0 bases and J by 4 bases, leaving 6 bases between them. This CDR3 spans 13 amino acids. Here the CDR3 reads CASSYSRSYGYTF. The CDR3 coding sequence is TGTGCCAGCAGTTACTCACGCAGCTATGGCTACACCTTC.

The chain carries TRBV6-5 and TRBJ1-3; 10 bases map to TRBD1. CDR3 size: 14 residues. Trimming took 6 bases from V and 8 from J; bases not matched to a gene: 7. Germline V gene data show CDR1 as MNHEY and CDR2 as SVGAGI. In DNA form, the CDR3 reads TGTGCCAGCAGCGACAGGGGGCGAATAGACACCATATATTTT. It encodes CASSDRGRIDTIYF.

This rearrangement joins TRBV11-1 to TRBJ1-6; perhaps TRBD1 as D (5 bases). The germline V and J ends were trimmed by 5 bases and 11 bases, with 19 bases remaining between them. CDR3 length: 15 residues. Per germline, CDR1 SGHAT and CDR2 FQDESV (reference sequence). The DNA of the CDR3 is TGTGCCAGCAGCCTAAAGGCCTTGGGGGGGACACCCCTCCACTTT. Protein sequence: CASSLKALGGTPLHF.

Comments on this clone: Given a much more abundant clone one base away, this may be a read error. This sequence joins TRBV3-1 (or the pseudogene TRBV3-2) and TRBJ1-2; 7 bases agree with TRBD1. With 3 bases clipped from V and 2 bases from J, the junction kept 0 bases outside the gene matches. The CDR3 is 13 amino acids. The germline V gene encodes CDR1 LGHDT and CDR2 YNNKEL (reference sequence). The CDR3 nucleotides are TGTGCCAGCAGCCAGGGACAGAACTATGGCTACACCTTC. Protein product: CASSQGQNYGYTF.

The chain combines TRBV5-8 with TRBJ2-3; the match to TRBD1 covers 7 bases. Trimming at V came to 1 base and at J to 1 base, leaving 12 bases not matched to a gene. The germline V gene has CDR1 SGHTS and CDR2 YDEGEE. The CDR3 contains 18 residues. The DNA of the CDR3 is TGTGCCAGCAGCTTGTTTATGGGACCAGGGGGAGGCACAGATACGCAGTATTTT. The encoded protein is CASSLFMGPGGGTDTQYF.